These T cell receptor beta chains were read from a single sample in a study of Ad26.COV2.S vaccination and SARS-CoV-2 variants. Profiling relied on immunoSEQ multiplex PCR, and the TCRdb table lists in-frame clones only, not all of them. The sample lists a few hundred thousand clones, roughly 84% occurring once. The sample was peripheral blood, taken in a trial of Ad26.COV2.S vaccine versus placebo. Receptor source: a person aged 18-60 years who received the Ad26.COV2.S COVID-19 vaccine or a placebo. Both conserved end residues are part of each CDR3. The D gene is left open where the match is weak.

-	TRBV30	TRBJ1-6	CAWNRVTSPPLHF
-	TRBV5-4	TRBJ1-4	CASSLARGHGEKLFF
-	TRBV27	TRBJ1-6	CASKGPGDSPLHF
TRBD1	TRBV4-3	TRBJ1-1	CASSPRQGGEAFF
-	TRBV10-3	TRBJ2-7	CATWGREGEQYF
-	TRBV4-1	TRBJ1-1	CASSQVRPGTEAFF
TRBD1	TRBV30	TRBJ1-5	CASRTGNQPQHF
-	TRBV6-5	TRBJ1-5	CASRPGGGNQPQHF
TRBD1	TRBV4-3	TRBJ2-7	CASSQERDRGSYEQYF
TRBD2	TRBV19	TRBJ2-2	CASSITGTSGAGELFF
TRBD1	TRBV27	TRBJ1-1	CASSYRGRTEAFF
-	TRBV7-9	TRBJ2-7	CASSNSATGSSYEQYF
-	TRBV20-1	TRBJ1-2	CSALSYGYTF
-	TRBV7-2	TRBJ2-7	CASSPTPGLRYEQYF
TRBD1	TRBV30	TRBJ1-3	CAWRSWGGTGISGNTIYF
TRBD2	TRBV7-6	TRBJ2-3	CASSLALLAGGLFGTDTQYF
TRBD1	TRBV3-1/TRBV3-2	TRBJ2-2	CASLPGQGTGELFF
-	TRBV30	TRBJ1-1	CAWSSGVQAFF
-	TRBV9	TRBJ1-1	CASSVSSMNTEAFF
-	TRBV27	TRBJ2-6	CASGYGRPANSGANVLTF
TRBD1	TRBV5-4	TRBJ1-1	CASSTGTGMSTEAFF
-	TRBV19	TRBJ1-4	CASSINEDEKLFF
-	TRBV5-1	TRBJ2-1	CASSLNRGGPAYNEQFF
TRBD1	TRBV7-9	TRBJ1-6	CASSPPRGTGPHSPLHF